This TCR beta chain was identified in a study of blood T cells in healthy people across ages. Study as a whole: Template switching caught about one barcoded beta molecule for each two T cells.

J lost 7 bases, V lost 1 base, and 8 bases had no gene match. This CDR3 has 15 residues. From germline, CDR1 is SGHVS and CDR2 FQNEAQ. A sample-barcoded 5' primer and a J-beta primer mix were used in a second PCR of roughly 7 to 11 cycles. There were at least 2.5 million CDR3-containing paired-end reads obtained from each sample. TCRdb fed the 5' RACE reads into MiXCR, producing one record per CDR3 protein. The sample consists of about 1.8 million distinct CDR3 sequences, approximately 50% of them appearing once. For this clonotype: Its antigen is not known.

The study's findings and limits: Age showed a roughly linear inverse relationship with TCR beta diversity per million T cells. Naive T cell percentage showed a strong correlation with the diversity of TCR beta.

The chain employs TRBV7-8 and TRBJ1-2, with 8 bases aligning to TRBD1. This clonotype originated in a woman in her forties in good health. Material: blood. The chain's CDR3 is CASSLELGQEGGYTF. The DNA of the CDR3 is TGTGCCAGCAGCTTAGAATTGGGACAGGAGGGTGGCTACACCTTC.